The following is a TCR beta chain sequence with its context. This CDR3 contains 15 residues. Deletions cut 6 bases from V and 0 bases from J, with 9 bases between. Germline-derived CDR1 and CDR2 are SGHTA and FQGTGA. Profiling relied on immunoSEQ multiplex PCR, and the TCRdb table lists in-frame clones only, not all of them. The repertoire holds about 52,000 clones, with roughly nine tenths as singletons. These data originate in a study of OX40 agonist ivuxolimab in advanced cancers. The genes are TRBV7-3 and TRBJ2-6; D gene unclear. The source material was CD4+ or CD8+ T cells sorted from blood, sampled in a trial of the OX40 agonist ivuxolimab. The sequence was collected from an adult with an advanced solid tumor such as melanoma, head and neck, liver or kidney cancer. As DNA, the CDR3 is TGTGCCAGCAGTCCTCAACGCTCTGGGGCCAACGTCCTGACTTTC. Protein sequence: CASSPQRSGANVLTF.